The TCR beta chain under discussion was sequenced for a study of Graves' ophthalmopathy and Graves' hyperthyroidism. The diagnosis combined clinical symptoms, thyroxine, TRAb, thyroid ultrasound and orbital computed tomography scans. The CDR3 has 16 amino acids. Trimming cost V 2 bases and J 2 bases; bases outside gene matches: 6. CDR1 is SGDLS, CDR2 YYNGEE, per germline. Amplification of TCR beta CDR3 regions used RNA transcripts. In the first round, RT-PCR was carried out with HTBI primers, and a multiplex PCR formed the second round. One entry per CDR3 protein, called by TCRdb with MiXCR from the multiplex PCR reads. This sample has 900,000 to 1,200,000 distinct CDR3 sequences, with about two fifths found just once. The sample holds a few counts of this clonotype. Antigen specificity is unknown. Study observations and caveats: For predicting ophthalmopathy progression, the model had roughly 64% sensitivity and approximately 77% specificity. Detection in blood was also observed for most expanded thyroid clonotypes above 0.001 frequency.

Sequences were obtained from peripheral blood or thyroid tissue (not recorded which). This sequence originates from an adult man with Graves' hyperthyroidism. The V and J genes are TRBV9 and TRBJ2-2, with TRBD2 identical over 7 bases. In nucleotides, the CDR3 is TGTGCCAGCAGCGTCGGGGGAGGGATTAACACCGGGGAGCTGTTTTTT. Translated: CASSVGGGINTGELFF.